The rows below give T cell receptor beta chains drawn from one sample of a study of T cells in Graves' hyperthyroidism and ophthalmopathy. TCRdb itself ran the multiplex PCR reads through MiXCR, one entry per CDR3 protein. The sample gives roughly 520,000 distinct CDR3 sequences, approximately 25% of which show up once; approximately 11% is in the top ten. The specimen sequenced was blood. These receptors came from a woman aged 25 to 39 with Graves' ophthalmopathy. CDR3s include the opening cysteine and the closing phenylalanine or tryptophan. D genes are given only for firm matches. Not every row has a clone size; where given, it reads once, few, many or a size class.

>TRBJ2-5|many|TRBV9|NA
CASSVDSWEGELQETQYF
TGTGCCAGCAGCGTAGACTCCTGGGAGGGGGAACTCCAAGAGACCCAGTACTTC
>TRBJ1-2|many|TRBV28|NA
CASSLTRTRTYGYTF
TGTGCCAGCAGTTTAACTCGCACACGGACCTATGGCTACACCTTC
>TRBJ1-2|few|TRBV12-3/TRBV12-4|TRBD1
CASSSSGQSKGYTF
TGTGCCAGCAGTTCCTCGGGACAGTCGAAGGGCTACACCTTC
>TRBJ2-7|few|TRBV5-1|TRBD2
CASSLAMASGNYEQYF
TGCGCCAGCAGCTTGGCCATGGCTAGCGGAAACTACGAGCAGTACTTC
>TRBJ1-5|many|TRBV27|TRBD1
CASSLSWTGGNQPQHF
TGTGCCAGCAGTTTATCGTGGACAGGAGGCAATCAGCCCCAGCATTTT
>TRBJ2-7|many|TRBV10-3|NA
CAIAGGTGYEQYF
TGTGCCATCGCCGGGGGGACAGGCTACGAGCAGTACTTC
>TRBJ1-1|many|TRBV15|NA
CATSRDSVHSEAFF
TGTGCCACCAGCAGAGATTCCGTGCATTCTGAAGCTTTCTTT
>TRBJ2-3|many|TRBV28|TRBD2
CASRDREGDTQYF
TGTGCCAGCAGGGATAGGGAGGGGGATACGCAGTATTTT
>TRBJ1-2|NA|TRBV27|NA
CASSFKGSYTF
TGTGCCAGCAGTTTCAAGGGGAGCTACACCTTC
>TRBJ1-5|many|TRBV30|NA
CAWSVPWSNQPQHF
TGTGCCTGGAGTGTACCCTGGAGCAATCAGCCCCAGCATTTT
>TRBJ1-1|NA|TRBV5-6|NA
CASSLDPQVLAFF
TGTGCCAGCAGTTTGGATCCCCAGGTTTTGGCTTTCTTT
>TRBJ2-7|many|TRBV20-1|NA
CSARDRAGGQYF
TGCAGTGCTAGAGATAGGGCAGGAGGGCAGTACTTC
>TRBJ1-1|many|TRBV7-3|NA
CASSLMANTEAFF
TGTGCCAGCAGCTTAATGGCTAACACTGAAGCTTTCTTT
>TRBJ2-6|NA|TRBV6-2/TRBV6-3|TRBD1
CASSFRDRGYSGANVLTF
TGTGCCAGCAGTTTCCGGGACAGGGGGTACTCTGGGGCCAACGTCCTGACTTTC
>TRBJ1-6|many|TRBV6-1|TRBD1
CASIDRGHVSPLHF
TGTGCCAGCATCGACAGGGGGCACGTTTCACCCCTCCACTTT
>TRBJ1-2|NA|TRBV28|NA
CASSFNIPWEEANYGYTF
TGTGCCAGCAGTTTCAATATCCCCTGGGAAGAGGCTAACTATGGCTACACCTTC
>TRBJ1-3|NA|TRBV3-1|NA
CASSQAAAGSGNTIYF
TGTGCCAGCAGCCAAGCTGCGGCAGGCTCTGGAAACACCATATATTTT
>TRBJ1-2|few|TRBV9|NA
CASSVARGPSNYGYTF
TGTGCCAGCAGCGTAGCTCGGGGGCCCTCTAACTATGGCTACACCTTC
>TRBJ1-2|many|TRBV9|NA
CASSVEGGLSPQGAISGYTF
TGTGCCAGCAGCGTAGAAGGAGGACTATCCCCTCAAGGGGCGATTAGCGGCTACACCTTC
>TRBJ2-7|NA|TRBV12-3/TRBV12-4|NA
CASKMNRANYEQYF
TGTGCCAGCAAGATGAACAGGGCAAACTACGAGCAGTACTTC
>TRBJ2-6|many|TRBV24-1|TRBD1
CATSLGQAVSGANVLTF
TGTGCCACCAGCTTAGGACAGGCCGTCTCTGGGGCCAACGTCCTGACTTTC
>TRBJ1-2|NA|TRBV15|NA
CATSSPDREANYGYTF
TGTGCCACCAGCAGTCCAGACCGAGAAGCTAACTATGGCTACACCTTC
>TRBJ1-1|NA|TRBV12-3/TRBV12-4|NA
CASSNRLSLNTEAFF
TGTGCCAGCAGTAACCGACTTAGTTTGAACACTGAAGCTTTCTTT
>TRBJ1-2|many|TRBV6-5|NA
CASSYGRRGYGYTF
TGTGCCAGCAGTTACGGGAGGAGGGGGTATGGCTACACCTTC
>TRBJ1-5|many|TRBV2|TRBD1
CASNQQGAGQPQHF
TGTGCCAGCAACCAACAGGGGGCCGGGCAGCCCCAGCATTTT
>TRBJ2-6|once|TRBV27|NA
CASVLRWGPGANVLTF
TGTGCCAGCGTCCTGCGGTGGGGGCCTGGGGCCAACGTCCTGACTTTC
>TRBJ2-5|many|TRBV4-1|TRBD2
CASSPSKTSGGAMETQYF
TGCGCCAGCAGCCCGTCCAAAACTAGCGGGGGGGCCATGGAGACCCAGTACTTC
>TRBJ2-7|NA|TRBV20-1|NA
CSARGFGGPPWEQYF
TGCAGTGCTAGAGGCTTTGGAGGACCCCCCTGGGAGCAGTACTTC
>TRBJ2-1|NA|TRBV6-2/TRBV6-3|NA
CASRTGGTGQFF
TGTGCCAGCCGAACGGGGGGGACAGGGCAGTTCTTC
>TRBJ2-7|many|TRBV7-9|NA
CASTTGDQGIHEQYF
TGTGCCAGCACCACCGGTGATCAGGGTATCCACGAGCAGTACTTC
>TRBJ2-7|many|TRBV20-1|TRBD2
CSARDYNQGLIYEQYF
TGCAGTGCTAGAGATTATAACCAGGGACTAATCTACGAGCAGTACTTC
>TRBJ1-1|NA|TRBV5-1|NA
CASSLVGPPSAFF
TGCGCCAGCAGCTTGGTAGGACCTCCATCAGCTTTCTTT
>TRBJ1-1|NA|TRBV19|NA
CASSMTDGNTEAFF
TGTGCCAGTAGTATGACGGACGGTAACACTGAAGCTTTCTTT
>TRBJ1-1|NA|TRBV28|NA
CASSLLDMNTEAFF
TGTGCCAGCAGTTTGTTGGACATGAACACTGAAGCTTTCTTT
>TRBJ2-5|NA|TRBV2|NA
CASTKGPRETQYF
TGTGCCAGCACGAAAGGGCCTCGGGAGACCCAGTACTTC
>TRBJ1-1|many|TRBV12-3/TRBV12-4|NA
CASSPLGAFNTEAFF
TGTGCCAGCAGCCCCCTGGGGGCCTTTAACACTGAAGCTTTCTTT
>TRBJ2-7|many|TRBV5-6|NA
CASSLAYPYEQYF
TGTGCCAGCAGCTTGGCCTACCCCTACGAGCAGTACTTC
>TRBJ1-5|many|TRBV6-5|NA
CASSYLGRINQPQHF
TGTGCCAGCAGTTACTTGGGACGCATCAATCAGCCCCAGCATTTT
>TRBJ2-7|many|TRBV27|NA
CASSLTRGAYEQYF
TGTGCCAGCAGTTTGACGCGGGGAGCCTACGAGCAGTACTTC
>TRBJ1-3|NA|TRBV4-3|NA
CASSQDPGSSGNTIYF
TGCGCCAGCAGCCAAGATCCGGGGAGCTCTGGAAACACCATATATTTT
>TRBJ1-1|many|TRBV15|NA
CATSRTTGNTEAFF
TGTGCCACCAGCAGGACTACCGGGAACACTGAAGCTTTCTTT
>TRBJ1-1|NA|TRBV12-3/TRBV12-4|NA
CASSPVLPDEAFF
TGTGCCAGCTCCCCGGTTCTTCCAGATGAAGCTTTCTTT
>TRBJ2-2|NA|TRBV6-2/TRBV6-3|TRBD2
CASSSSGTSGRGDTGELFF
TGTGCCAGCAGTTCCTCCGGGACTAGCGGGAGAGGTGACACCGGGGAGCTGTTTTTT
>TRBJ1-5|many|TRBV5-1|NA
CASSLEGRGLGQPQHF
TGCGCCAGCAGCTTGGAAGGACGGGGTCTCGGGCAGCCCCAGCATTTT
>TRBJ1-1|many|TRBV19|NA
CASSTWDTEAFF
TGTGCCAGTAGTACTTGGGACACTGAAGCTTTCTTT
>TRBJ2-2|NA|TRBV20-1|TRBD1
CSAPGTGGNGELFF
TGCAGTGCACCCGGGACAGGGGGCAACGGGGAGCTGTTTTTT
>TRBJ2-7|once|TRBV30|TRBD2
CAWSLAGGYYEQYF
TGTGCCTGGAGCCTAGCGGGGGGCTATTACGAGCAGTACTTC
>TRBJ2-7|many|TRBV5-6|NA
CASSFPPGGHTYEQYF
TGTGCCAGCAGCTTTCCCCCGGGGGGCCACACCTACGAGCAGTACTTC